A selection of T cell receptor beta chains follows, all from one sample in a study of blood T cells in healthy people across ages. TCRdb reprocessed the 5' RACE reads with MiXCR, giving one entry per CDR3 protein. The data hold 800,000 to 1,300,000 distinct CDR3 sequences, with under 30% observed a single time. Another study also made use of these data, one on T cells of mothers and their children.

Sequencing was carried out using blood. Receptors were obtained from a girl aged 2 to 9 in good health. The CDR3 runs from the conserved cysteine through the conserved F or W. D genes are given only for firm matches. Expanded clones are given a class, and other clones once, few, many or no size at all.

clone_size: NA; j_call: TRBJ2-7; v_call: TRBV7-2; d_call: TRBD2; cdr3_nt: TGTGCCAGCAGACTTGGGACTAGCGGTGGCTACGAGCAGTACTTC; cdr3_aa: CASRLGTSGGYEQYF
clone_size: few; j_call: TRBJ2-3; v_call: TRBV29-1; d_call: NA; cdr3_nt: TGCAGCCACGAGGGCGGTCGCACAGATACGCAGTATTTT; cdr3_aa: CSHEGGRTDTQYF
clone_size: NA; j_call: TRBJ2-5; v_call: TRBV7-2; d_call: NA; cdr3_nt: TGTGCCAGCAGACAGACCTCGGCGGGAGAGACCCAGTACTTC; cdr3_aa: CASRQTSAGETQYF
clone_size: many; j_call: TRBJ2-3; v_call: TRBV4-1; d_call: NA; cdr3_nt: TGCGCCAGCAGCCAAGATTTGTCACCTCCTGGAACGCAGTATTTT; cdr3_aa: CASSQDLSPPGTQYF
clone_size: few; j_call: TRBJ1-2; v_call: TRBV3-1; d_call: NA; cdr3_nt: TGTGCCAGCAGCCACTTGGACAGCTTGTTCTATGGCTACACCTTC; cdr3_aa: CASSHLDSLFYGYTF
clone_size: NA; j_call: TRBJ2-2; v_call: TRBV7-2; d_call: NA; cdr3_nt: TGTGCCAGCAGCTTAGGGAGACTGGAGCTCACCGGGGAGCTGTTTTTT; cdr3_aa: CASSLGRLELTGELFF
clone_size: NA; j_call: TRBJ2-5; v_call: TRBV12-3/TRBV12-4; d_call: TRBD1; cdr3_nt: TGTGCCAGCAGATCGATTCCGGGACAGGAAGAGTTC; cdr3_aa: CASRSIPGQEEF
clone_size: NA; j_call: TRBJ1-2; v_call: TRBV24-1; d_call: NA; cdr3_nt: TGTGCCGTGGGCGACTATGGCTACACCTTC; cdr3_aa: CAVGDYGYTF
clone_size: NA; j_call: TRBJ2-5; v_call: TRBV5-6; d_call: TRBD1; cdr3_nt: TGTGCCAGCAGCTGGGGGACAGACCAAGAGACCCAGTACTTC; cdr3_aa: CASSWGTDQETQYF
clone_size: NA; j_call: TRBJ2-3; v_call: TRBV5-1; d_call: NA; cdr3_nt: TGCGCCAGCAGCTTGAACCGGGAACACACAGATACGCAGTATTTT; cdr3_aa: CASSLNREHTDTQYF
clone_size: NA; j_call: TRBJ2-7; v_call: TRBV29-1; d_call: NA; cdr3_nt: TGCAGCGTTGAGACAGATTACTCCTACGAGCAGTACTTC; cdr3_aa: CSVETDYSYEQYF
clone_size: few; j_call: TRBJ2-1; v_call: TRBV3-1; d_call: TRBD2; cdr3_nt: TGTGCCAGCAGCCGGACTAGCGGGGGGGGAACCTACAATGAGCAGTTCTTC; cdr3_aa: CASSRTSGGGTYNEQFF
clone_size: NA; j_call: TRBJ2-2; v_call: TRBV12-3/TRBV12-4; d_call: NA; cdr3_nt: TGTGCCAGCACCTTGCCGGGGGTTGGGGAGCTGTTTTTT; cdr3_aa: CASTLPGVGELFF
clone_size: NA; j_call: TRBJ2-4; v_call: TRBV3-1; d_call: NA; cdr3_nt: TGTGCCAGCAGCCAAACTTCGCGTGACAAAAACATTCAGTACTTC; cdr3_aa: CASSQTSRDKNIQYF
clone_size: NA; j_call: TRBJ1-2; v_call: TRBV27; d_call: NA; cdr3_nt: TGTGCCAGCAGTTTACCTTGGGAGAGGAAGAATTATGGCTACACCTTC; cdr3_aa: CASSLPWERKNYGYTF
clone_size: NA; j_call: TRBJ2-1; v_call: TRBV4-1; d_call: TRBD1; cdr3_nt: TGCGCCAGCAGCGGGTGGAGGCAGGGGGAAACTGGGGAGCAGTTCTTC; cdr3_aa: CASSGWRQGETGEQFF
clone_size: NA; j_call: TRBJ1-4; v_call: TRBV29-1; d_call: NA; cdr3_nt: TGCAGCGTTGCGAGTTGGATCGAAGGAAAACTGTTTTTT; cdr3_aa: CSVASWIEGKLFF
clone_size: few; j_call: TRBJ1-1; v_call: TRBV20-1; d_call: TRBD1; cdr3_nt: TGCAGTGCTAGAGATTATCAGGGGGTGAACACTGAAGCTTTCTTT; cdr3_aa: CSARDYQGVNTEAFF
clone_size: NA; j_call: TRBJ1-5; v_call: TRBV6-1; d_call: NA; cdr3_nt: TGTGCCAGCAGTGAACGGGGAGTTCAGCCCCAGCATTTT; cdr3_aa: CASSERGVQPQHF
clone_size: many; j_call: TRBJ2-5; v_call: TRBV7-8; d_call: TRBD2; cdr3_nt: TGTGCCAGCAGCCCTTGGAGCGGGAGGGCCGAGACCCAGTACTTC; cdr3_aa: CASSPWSGRAETQYF
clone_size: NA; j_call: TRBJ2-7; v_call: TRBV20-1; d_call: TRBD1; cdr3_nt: TGCAGTGCCGTGACCACGACAGGGCACTACGAGCAGTACTTC; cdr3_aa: CSAVTTTGHYEQYF
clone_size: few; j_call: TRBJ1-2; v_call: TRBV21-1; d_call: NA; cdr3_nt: TGTGCCAGCCCCGAGCGAGATGGCTACACCTTC; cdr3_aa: CASPERDGYTF
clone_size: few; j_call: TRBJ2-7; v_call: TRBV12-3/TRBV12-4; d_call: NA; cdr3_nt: TGTGCCAGCAGAAGTAGCGGTTACGAGCAGTACTTC; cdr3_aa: CASRSSGYEQYF
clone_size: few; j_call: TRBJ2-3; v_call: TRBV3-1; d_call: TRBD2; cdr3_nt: TGTGCCAGCAGCACGACTAGCGGCACAGATACGCAGTATTTT; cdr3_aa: CASSTTSGTDTQYF
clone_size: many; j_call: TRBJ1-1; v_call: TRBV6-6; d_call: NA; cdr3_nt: TGTGCCAGCAGGGGCCCGAACACTGAAGCTTTCTTT; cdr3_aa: CASRGPNTEAFF
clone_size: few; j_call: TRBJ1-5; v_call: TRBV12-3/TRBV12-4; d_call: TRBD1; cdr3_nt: TGTGCCAGCAGTTTATGGCGGGGACAGGGCAGGTTTAGCAATCAGCCCCAGCATTTT; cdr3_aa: CASSLWRGQGRFSNQPQHF
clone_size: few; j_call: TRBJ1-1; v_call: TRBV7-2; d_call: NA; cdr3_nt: TGTGCCAGCAGCTTAGCGTACGGGAATGTGGGTATTCGGGCCACTGAAGCTTTCTTT; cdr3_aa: CASSLAYGNVGIRATEAFF
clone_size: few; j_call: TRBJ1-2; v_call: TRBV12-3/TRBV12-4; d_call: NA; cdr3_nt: TGTGCCAGCAGTTTAGGACGACTTGGTTATGATGGCTACACCTTC; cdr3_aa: CASSLGRLGYDGYTF
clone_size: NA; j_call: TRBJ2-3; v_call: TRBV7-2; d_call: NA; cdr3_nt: TGTGCCAGCAGCCCTACTGAGTCGACGCAGTATTTT; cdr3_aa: CASSPTESTQYF
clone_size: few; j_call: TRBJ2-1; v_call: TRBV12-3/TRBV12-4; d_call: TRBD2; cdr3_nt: TGTGCCAGCAGTTCCCCCGGGACTAGCGGGGGGGTTTACCAGTTCTTC; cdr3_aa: CASSSPGTSGGVYQFF
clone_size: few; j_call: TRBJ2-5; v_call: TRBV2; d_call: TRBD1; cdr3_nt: TGTGCCAGCAGTCGTAGCCGACAGGGGGCGGATGTCTCGGAGACCCAGTACTTC; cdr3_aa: CASSRSRQGADVSETQYF
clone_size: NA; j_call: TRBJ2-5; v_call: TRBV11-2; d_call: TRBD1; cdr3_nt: TGTGCCAGCAGCTTTTCCTGGACAGGAGAGACCCAGTACTTC; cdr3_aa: CASSFSWTGETQYF
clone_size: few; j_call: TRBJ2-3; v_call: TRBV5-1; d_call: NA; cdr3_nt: TGCGCCAGCAGCCTGTCCGGACGGGTAGATACGCAGTATTTT; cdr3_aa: CASSLSGRVDTQYF
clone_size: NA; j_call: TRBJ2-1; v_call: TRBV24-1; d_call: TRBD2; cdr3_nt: TGTGCCACCAGTGATTCCGGGACTAGCATAAACGGTGAGCAGTTCTTC; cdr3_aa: CATSDSGTSINGEQFF
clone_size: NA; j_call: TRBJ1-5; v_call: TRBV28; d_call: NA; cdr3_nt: TGTGCCAGCCGCTCAACAGGCCTTGTTGAGGTCGGGGATCAGCCCCAGCATTTT; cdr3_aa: CASRSTGLVEVGDQPQHF
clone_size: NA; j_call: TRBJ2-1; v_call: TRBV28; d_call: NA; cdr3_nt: TGTGCCACCAACGCTGTTAGGGGATATTACAATGAGCAGTTCTTC; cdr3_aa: CATNAVRGYYNEQFF
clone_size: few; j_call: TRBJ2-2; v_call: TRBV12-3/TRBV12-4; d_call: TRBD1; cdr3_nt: TGTGCCAGCAGTCCCGACAGGGGGGTTGTCACCGGGGAGCTGTTTTTT; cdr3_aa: CASSPDRGVVTGELFF
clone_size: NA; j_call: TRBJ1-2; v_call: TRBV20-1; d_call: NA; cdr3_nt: TGCAGTGCTAGATTGCCAGTAGCCTATGGCTACACCTTC; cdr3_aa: CSARLPVAYGYTF
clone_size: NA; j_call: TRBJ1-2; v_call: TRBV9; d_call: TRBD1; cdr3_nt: TGTGCCAGCAGCGTAGCTGCGGGGACAGGGCATGGCTACACCTTC; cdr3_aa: CASSVAAGTGHGYTF
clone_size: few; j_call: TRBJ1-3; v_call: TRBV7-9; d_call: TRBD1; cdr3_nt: TGTGCCAGCAGCTCGGACAGGGGACCCTCTGGAAACACCATATATTTT; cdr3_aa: CASSSDRGPSGNTIYF
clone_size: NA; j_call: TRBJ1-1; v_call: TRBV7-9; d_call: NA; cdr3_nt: TGTGCCAGCAGCTCGCCTCGCTGGGGGGACACTGAAGCTTTCTTT; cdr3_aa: CASSSPRWGDTEAFF
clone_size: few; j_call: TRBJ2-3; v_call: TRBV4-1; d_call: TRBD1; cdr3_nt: TGCGCCAGCAGCCAAGGGACAGGGGGTAGCACAGATACGCAGTATTTT; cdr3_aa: CASSQGTGGSTDTQYF
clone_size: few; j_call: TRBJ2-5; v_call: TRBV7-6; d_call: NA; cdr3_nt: TGTGCCAGCAGCATCTCGACAGGGAGGGAGACCCAGTACTTC; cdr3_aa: CASSISTGRETQYF
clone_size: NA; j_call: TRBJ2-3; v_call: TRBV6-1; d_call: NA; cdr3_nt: TGTGCCAGCATTGGTATAAGTTATATAGGTTCCCCAGATACGCAGTATTTT; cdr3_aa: CASIGISYIGSPDTQYF
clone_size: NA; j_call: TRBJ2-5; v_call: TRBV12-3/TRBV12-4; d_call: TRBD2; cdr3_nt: TGTGCCAGCAGTTCGACTAGCGGGAATAAAGAGACCCAGTACTTC; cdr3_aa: CASSSTSGNKETQYF
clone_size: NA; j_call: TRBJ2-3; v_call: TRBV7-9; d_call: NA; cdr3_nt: TGTGCCAGCAGCCCAAGGGGTTCGGCGGTCCGGGGGACAGATACGCAGTATTTT; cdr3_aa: CASSPRGSAVRGTDTQYF
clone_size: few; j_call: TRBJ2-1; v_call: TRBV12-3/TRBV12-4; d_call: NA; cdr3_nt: TGTGCCAGCAGTTGGAAATCAGGGGCCTACAATGAGCAGTTCTTC; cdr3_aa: CASSWKSGAYNEQFF
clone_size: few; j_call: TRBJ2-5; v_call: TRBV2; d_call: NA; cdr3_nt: TGTGCCAGCAGTGGGAAAGGGGAAGAGACCCAGTACTTC; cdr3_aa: CASSGKGEETQYF
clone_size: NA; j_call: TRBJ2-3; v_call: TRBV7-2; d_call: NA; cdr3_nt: TGTGCCAGCAGCGCTGTAGGGACCGAAGATACGCAGTATTTT; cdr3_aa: CASSAVGTEDTQYF
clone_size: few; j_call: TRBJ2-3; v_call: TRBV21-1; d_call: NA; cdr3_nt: TGTGCCAGCAGCACCTACAGGGGGGGCCCGACCCATACGCAGTATTTT; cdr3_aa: CASSTYRGGPTHTQYF
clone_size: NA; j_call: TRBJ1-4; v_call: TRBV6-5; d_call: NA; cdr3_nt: TGTGCCAGCAGTTACTCGAAGCTTCTGGCAACTAATGAAAAACTGTTTTTT; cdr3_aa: CASSYSKLLATNEKLFF
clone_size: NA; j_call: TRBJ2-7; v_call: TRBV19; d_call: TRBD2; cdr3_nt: TGTGCCAGTAGATGGACTAGCGGGACGTACGAGCAGTACTTC; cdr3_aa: CASRWTSGTYEQYF
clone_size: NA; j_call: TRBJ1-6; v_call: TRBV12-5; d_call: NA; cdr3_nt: TGTGCTAGTGGTGAGAATTCACCCCTCCACTTT; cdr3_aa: CASGENSPLHF
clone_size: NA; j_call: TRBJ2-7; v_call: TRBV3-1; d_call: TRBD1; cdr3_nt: TGTGCCAGCAGTCAAGGGACAGGGAAATCCTACGAGCAGTACTTC; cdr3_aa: CASSQGTGKSYEQYF